The 29 T cell receptor beta chains below all came from one sample that was sequenced in a study of cytomegalovirus exposure and HLA in healthy donors. PCR amplification relied on 60 Vbeta primers (plus 13 Jbeta primers). Using immunoSEQ multiplex PCR, the repertoire was profiled, and TCRdb retains in-frame clones only, with some absent. The top ten clones hold approximately 1.3% of a sample with under 200,000 clones, 68% of them seen once. Sequences were obtained from PBMCs. These receptors all come from a man in his fifties in good health and CMV-seronegative.

The rearrangement uses TRBV4-1 and TRBJ2-5; D might be TRBD1 (6 bases). Between the trimmed V and J ends, which lost 1 base and 1 base, there was a span of 13 bases. Per germline, CDR1 MGHRA and CDR2 YSYEKL. This CDR3 has 16 amino acids. The CDR3 bases are TGCGCCAGCAGCCAAGGCAGGGGACCGCCCCAAGAGACCCAGTACTTC. Its translation: CASSQGRGPPQETQYF.

V and J are TRBV29-1 and TRBJ1-1; 7 nucleotides align to TRBD1. CDR3 length: 13 amino acids. From germline, CDR1 is SQVTM and CDR2 ANQGSEA. Losses at the gene ends were 7 bases for V and 5 bases for J; bases not matched to a gene: 10. The CDR3 DNA reads as TGCAGCGATCTGACAGGGTGGGATACTGAAGCTTTCTTT. This translates into CSDLTGWDTEAFF.

CDR3 protein: CASSPGTSGGAYEQYF. The CDR3 coding sequence is TGTGCCAGCTCACCCGGGACTAGCGGGGGGGCGTACGAGCAGTACTTC. The chain has TRBV18 and TRBJ2-5; 16 bases map to TRBD2. The DNA end favors TRBJ2-7, so the J call may be wrong. CDR1 is KGHSH, CDR2 LQKENI, per germline. CDR3 length: 16 residues.

V usage is TRBV5-3 and J usage is TRBJ2-7, with 14 positions matching TRBD2. TRBV5-3 belongs to the ORF category, with a function that is uncertain. V shed 4 bases and J 6 bases; nucleotides not matched to a gene: 15. The CDR3 extends over 18 amino acids. The CDR3 region has the DNA TGTGCCAGAAGCCCCGGGACTAGCGGGGGAATCCCAGGGGGCGAGCAGTACTTC. As protein: CARSPGTSGGIPGGEQYF.

The rearrangement joins TRBV7-3 to TRBJ2-7; the match to TRBD1 covers 11 bases. Germline V gene sequence: CDR1 SGHTA, CDR2 FQGTGA. The CDR3 has 14 amino acids. Trimming cost V 9 bases and J 1 base; bases outside gene matches: 5. CDR3 DNA: TGTGCCAGTTTGGGACAGGGGGGTTCCTACGAGCAGTACTTC. It translates to CASLGQGGSYEQYF.

The rearrangement joins TRBV6-5 to TRBJ1-4; tentative D call: TRBD1 (5 bases). From germline, CDR1 is MNHEY and CDR2 SVGAGI. The CDR3 runs 15 residues. The germline V and J ends were trimmed by 4 bases and 4 bases, with 13 bases remaining between them. The CDR3, as DNA: TGTGCCAGCAGTTCCGTCGACAGAATTAATGAAAAACTGTTTTTT. Its translation is CASSSVDRINEKLFF.

This chain connects TRBV27 to TRBJ2-7; 8 bases map to TRBD1. Germline values: CDR1 MNHEY, CDR2 SMNVEV (reference sequence). With 4 bases clipped from V and 6 bases from J, the junction kept 2 bases outside the gene matches. The CDR3 runs 12 residues. CDR3 nucleotide sequence: TGTGCCAGCAGTTCTACAGGGGGCGAGCAGTACTTC. This gives the protein CASSSTGGEQYF.

The chain has TRBV27 and TRBJ2-5; TRBD1 might be the D (6 bases). CDR1 is MNHEY, CDR2 SMNVEV, per germline (reference sequence). The V end lost 5 bases, the J end lost 4 bases, and 17 bases lay between the germline ends. The length of the CDR3 is 15 residues. The CDR3 loop reads CASSPLQGRRETQYF. The CDR3 DNA follows: TGTGCCAGCAGTCCCCTTCAGGGGCGGCGAGAGACCCAGTACTTC.

The chain is built from TRBV2 and TRBJ2-2; 7 nucleotides agree with TRBD2. Germline trimming cut 3 bases from V and 0 bases from J; bases unmatched to any gene: 4. The CDR3 totals 16 residues. The germline V gene has CDR1 SNHLY and CDR2 FYNNEI. This CDR3 reads CASSEGRGANTGELFF. Written as DNA, the CDR3 is TGTGCCAGCAGTGAGGGTCGGGGGGCGAACACCGGGGAGCTGTTTTTT. Full variable domain (rest looked up from reference TRBV2 and TRBJ2-2): EPEVTQTPSHQVTQMGQEVILRCVPISNHLYFYWYRQILGQKVEFLVSFYNNEISEKSEIFDDQFSVERPDGSNFTLKIRSTKLEDSAMYFCASSEGRGANTGELFFGEGSRLTVL.

CDR3 coding DNA: TGTGCCAGCAGCTTAAAAGGGAGCTCCTACGAGCAGTACTTC. This gives the protein CASSLKGSSYEQYF. The gene calls are TRBV7-2 and TRBJ2-7; maybe TRBD2 (5 bases). V lost 2 bases, J lost 0 bases, and 8 bases lay in between. CDR3 length: 14 residues. In germline, CDR1 is SGHTA, CDR2 FQGNSA.

The gene calls are TRBV7-9 and TRBJ1-1; perhaps TRBD1 as D (6 bases). The CDR3 consists of 18 residues. V was pared by 7 bases and J by 3 bases, with 27 bases between. CDR1 SEHNR and CDR2 FQNEAQ come from the germline V gene (reference sequence). CDR3 DNA: TGTGCCAGCACCCTTGACACCTGGGGATTAGAGGGGGACACTGAAGCTTTCTTT. It specifies CASTLDTWGLEGDTEAFF. Variable domain in full (rest from reference TRBV7-9 and TRBJ1-1): DTGVSQNPRHKITKRGQNVTFRCDPISEHNRLYWYRQTLGQGPEFLTYFQNEAQLEKSRLLSDRFSAERPKGSFSTLEIQRTEQGDSAMYLCASTLDTWGLEGDTEAFFGQGTRLTVV.

The chain has TRBV5-1 and TRBJ2-7; the D is unclear. The V and J ends lost 3 bases and 7 bases respectively, with 11 bases between them. Germline assignment: CDR1 SGHRS and CDR2 YFSETQ. The CDR3 is made up of 12 amino acids. The CDR3 coding sequence is TGCGCCAGCAGCTACGGAGAATTTGAGCAGTACTTC. It encodes CASSYGEFEQYF.

The chain uses TRBV6-1 and TRBJ1-5; 8 nucleotides align to TRBD1. This CDR3 has 15 amino acids. After removal of 6 bases from V and 3 bases from J, the junction contained 7 bases not matched to a gene. The germline gives CDR1 MNHNS, CDR2 SASEGT. CDR3 sequence reads: CASRPGQVYNQPQHF. The CDR3 region has the DNA TGTGCCAGCAGGCCGGGACAGGTCTACAATCAGCCCCAGCATTTT.

The chain carries TRBV7-9 and TRBJ1-1; tentatively, D is TRBD1 (6 bases). From germline, CDR1 is SEHNR and CDR2 FQNEAQ (reference sequence). Trimming removed 2 bases at V and 4 bases at J, with 11 bases between. The CDR3 sequence is 14 residues long. DNA of the CDR3: TGTGCCAGCAGCTTATTGGGAGGGGGCACTGAAGCTTTCTTT. As protein: CASSLLGGGTEAFF. Full variable domain (outside the CDR3, taken from reference TRBV7-9 and TRBJ1-1): DTGVSQNPRHKITKRGQNVTFRCDPISEHNRLYWYRQTLGQGPEFLTYFQNEAQLEKSRLLSDRFSAERPKGSFSTLEIQRTEQGDSAMYLCASSLLGGGTEAFFGQGTRLTVV.

This chain connects TRBV5-8 to TRBJ1-3, with D tentatively TRBD1 (5 bases). The CDR3 is 16 amino acids. The V end lost 1 base, the J end lost 0 bases, and 11 bases lay between the germline ends. Germline V gives CDR1 SGHTS, CDR2 YDEGEE. The CDR3 sequence is CASSLQGRVSGNTIYF. The CDR3 DNA reads as TGTGCCAGCAGCTTGCAGGGCAGGGTCTCTGGAAACACCATATATTTT. The whole variable domain, remainder taken from reference TRBV5-8 and TRBJ1-3, is EAGVTQSPTHLIKTRGQQATLRCSPISGHTSVYWYQQALGLGLQFLLWYDEGEERNRGNFPPRFSGRQFPNYSSELNVNALELEDSALYLCASSLQGRVSGNTIYFGEGSWLTVV.

This chain connects TRBV6-6 to TRBJ1-5; 8 nucleotides agree with TRBD1. The germline V gene has CDR1 MNHNY and CDR2 SVGAGI (reference sequence). V was pared by 2 bases and J by 1 base, with 4 bases of the junction left unmatched. The CDR3 spans 16 residues. This CDR3 is CASSYVGQGSNQPQHF. CDR3 sequence (DNA): TGTGCCAGCAGTTACGTAGGACAGGGCAGCAATCAGCCCCAGCATTTT.

This clone was detected only once. The genes are TRBV9 and TRBJ1-4, with a weak D call TRBD1 (6 bases). CDR1 is SGDLS and CDR2 is YYNGEE in the germline V gene. Deletions cut 3 bases from V and 8 bases from J, with 14 bases between. This CDR3 spans 14 amino acids. In DNA form, the CDR3 reads TGTGCCAGCAGCGGGGGACATTGGGGGGAAAAACTGTTTTTT. The encoded protein is CASSGGHWGEKLFF.

V usage is TRBV18 and J usage is TRBJ1-5; weak D call: TRBD1 (6 bases). The CDR3 extends over 13 amino acids. V gave up 1 base and J gave up 6 bases, with 7 bases separating them. The germline V gene has CDR1 KGHSH and CDR2 LQKENI. This CDR3 is CASSPQGVQPQHF. CDR3 coding DNA: TGTGCCAGCTCACCACAGGGGGTTCAGCCCCAGCATTTT.

This chain joins TRBV28 and TRBJ1-5; 9 nucleotides align to TRBD1. V lost 4 bases to trimming and J lost 2 bases; unmatched junction nucleotides: 9. The CDR3 runs to 17 residues. Per germline, CDR1 MDHEN and CDR2 SYDVKM. The chain's CDR3 is CASSSLTGGTGNQPQHF. As DNA, the CDR3 is TGTGCCAGCAGTTCCCTTACAGGGGGCACGGGCAATCAGCCCCAGCATTTT.

The CDR3 bases are TGTGCCAGCAGCCCCTGGACAGGGAACATGGAGACCCAGTACTTC. Its protein is CASSPWTGNMETQYF. V gene TRBV5-4 combines with J gene TRBJ2-5; 8 bases agree with TRBD1. J was trimmed by 5 bases and V by 4 bases; bases with no gene match: 10. This CDR3 comprises 15 residues. Germline assignment: CDR1 SGHNT and CDR2 YYREEE (reference sequence). Filled out from reference TRBV5-4 and TRBJ2-5, the complete variable domain reads ETGVTQSPTHLIKTRGQQVTLRCSSQSGHNTVSWYQQALGQGPQFIFQYYREEENGRGNFPPRFSGLQFPNYSSELNVNALELDDSALYLCASSPWTGNMETQYFGPGTRLLVL.

The V call is TRBV29-1, the J call TRBJ1-2; the D gene is possibly TRBD1 (5 bases). Germline CDR1 and CDR2: SQVTM and ANQGSEA. CDR3 length: 10 amino acids. V was shortened by 5 bases and J by 8 bases, with 9 bases between the two germline ends. CDR3 bases: TGCAGCGTTAAGACAGACGGCTACACCTTC. Protein product: CSVKTDGYTF.

This clone was observed a few times. The chain is built from TRBV6-6 and TRBJ1-2; D not certain. Germline loops: CDR1 MNHNY, CDR2 SVGAGI (reference sequence). This CDR3 comprises 12 residues. V lost 2 bases to trimming and J lost 6 bases, with 7 bases between them. The CDR3 sequence is CASSYEEDGYTF. The CDR3 DNA follows: TGTGCCAGCAGTTACGAAGAGGATGGCTACACCTTC.

This chain links TRBV7-9 with TRBJ2-1; TRBD2 aligns across 15 bases. Germline V lookup: CDR1 SEHNR, CDR2 FQNEAQ (reference sequence). V was pared by 3 bases and J by 7 bases, with 4 bases of the junction left unmatched. The CDR3 sequence is 16 residues long. The CDR3 spells CASSFGLAGGSNEQFF. In nucleotides, the CDR3 is TGTGCCAGCAGCTTCGGACTAGCGGGGGGGTCAAATGAGCAGTTCTTC.

This clone was observed a handful of times. The chain couples TRBV28 to TRBJ1-1; D is unclear. This CDR3 is built from 14 residues. Trimming took off 2 bases at V and 1 base at J, with 8 bases between the two ends. The germline CDR1 and CDR2 sequences are MDHEN and SYDVKM. The CDR3 DNA reads as TGTGCCAGCAGTTTAACATGGAGGAACACTGAAGCTTTCTTT. Amino acids: CASSLTWRNTEAFF.

V usage is TRBV5-6 and J usage is TRBJ1-2; 11 positions match TRBD1. This CDR3 contains 14 residues. CDR1 and CDR2 (germline): SGHDT, YYEEEE. The V and J ends lost 4 bases and 6 bases, in that order; junction bases with no gene match: 5. The CDR3 here is CASSIRDRGNGYTF. The CDR3 DNA reads TGTGCCAGCAGCATACGGGACAGGGGGAATGGCTACACCTTC.

The chain has TRBV5-1 and TRBJ1-2; D gene unclear. CDR1 SGHRS and CDR2 YFSETQ come from the germline V gene. The CDR3 contains 16 residues. Between the trimmed V and J ends, which lost 6 bases and 3 bases, there was a span of 21 bases. The CDR3 is CASIPGLGSRDYGYTF. The CDR3 nucleotides are TGCGCCAGCATCCCTGGGCTCGGGTCGAGGGACTATGGCTACACCTTC. Based on the CDR3 plus reference TRBV5-1 and TRBJ1-2, the full variable domain is KAGVTQTPRYLIKTRGQQVTLSCSPISGHRSVSWYQQTPGQGLQFLFEYFSETQRNKGNFPGRFSGRQFSNSRSEMNVSTLELGDSALYLCASIPGLGSRDYGYTFGSGTRLTVV.

The chain links TRBV28 to TRBJ1-5, with 9 nucleotides matching TRBD1. Germline V lookup: CDR1 MDHEN, CDR2 SYDVKM. The CDR3 extends over 21 amino acids. Trimming at V came to 2 bases and at J to 0 bases, leaving 17 bases not matched to a gene. The CDR3 DNA reads TGTGCCAGCAGTTTAGAGGAATTACAGGGGGCCCCTTTCTATAGCAATCAGCCCCAGCATTTT. Protein: CASSLEELQGAPFYSNQPQHF. The variable domain in full, completed from reference TRBV28 and TRBJ1-5, reads DVKVTQSSRYLVKRTGEKVFLECVQDMDHENMFWYRQDPGLGLRLIYFSYDVKMKEKGDIPEGYSVSREKKERFSLILESASTNQTSMYLCASSLEELQGAPFYSNQPQHFGDGTRLSIL.

The J gene is TRBJ2-7, the V gene TRBV4-1, with D possibly being TRBD1 (5 bases). Trimming cost V 0 bases and J 3 bases, with 21 bases left between them. Germline V gene data show CDR1 as MGHRA and CDR2 as YSYEKL. The CDR3 is 18 residues long. CDR3: CASSQDSSAGSDNYEQYF. The CDR3 region has the DNA TGCGCCAGCAGCCAAGATAGTTCCGCAGGGTCTGACAACTACGAGCAGTACTTC.

This clone was counted only a few times. The genes are TRBV19 and TRBJ1-2; no firm D call. This CDR3 contains 15 residues. Trimming took 2 bases from V and 6 from J, leaving 16 bases between them. From germline, CDR1 is LNHDA and CDR2 SQIVND (reference sequence). CDR3 coding DNA: TGTGCCAGTAGTATACCCCCTATAGCCCTGAATGGCTACACCTTC. Protein: CASSIPPIALNGYTF.